Each of the 20 T cell receptor beta chains below was sequenced from the same sample in a study of T-cell memory formation after mild COVID-19. TCRdb reanalysed the 5' RACE reads using MiXCR and keeps one entry per CDR3 protein. The sample holds around 320,000 distinct CDR3 sequences; approximately 20% are singletons and the top ten take about 21%. Sequencing was performed on PBMCs or a T cell subset sorted from them (not recorded which). These receptors were collected from a man between 18 and 29 years old who had mild COVID-19 (a few samples of this study predate the infection). Cell type and time point are not known.

This chain links TRBV5-1 with TRBJ1-2; 7 bases agree with TRBD1. The CDR3 sequence is 14 residues long. The germline V gene has CDR1 SGHRS and CDR2 YFSETQ. Trimming removed 7 bases from V and 5 bases from J; junction bases left unmatched: 11. CDR3 sequence (DNA): TGCGCCAGCGGAGATACAGGGGCTGGGTATGGCTACACCTTC. Its translation is CASGDTGAGYGYTF.

This clonotype was observed a few times. The chain employs TRBV7-9 and TRBJ1-2; D gene unclear. Germline CDR1 reads SEHNR; CDR2 reads FQNEAQ (reference sequence). Trimming pared 3 bases from V and 13 bases from J, leaving 18 bases between. CDR3 size: 13 residues. The CDR3 loop is CASSFPSTDLGTF. The CDR3 DNA reads TGTGCCAGCAGCTTCCCGTCGACGGACCTCGGCACCTTC.

This clonotype occurred a few times. The chain combines TRBV4-1 with TRBJ2-3; 11 nucleotides match TRBD2. Germline CDR1 MGHRA, CDR2 YSYEKL. The CDR3 covers 16 residues. With V trimmed by 4 bases and J by 1 base, 4 bases remained unmatched. The CDR3 DNA follows: TGCGCCAGCAGCCGTATGACTAGCGGGGGCACAGATACGCAGTATTTT. Translation: CASSRMTSGGTDTQYF.

The chain recombines TRBV5-1 with TRBJ2-3; D call uncertain. V was cut by 0 bases and J by 8 bases, with 4 bases left in between. Germline CDR1 SGHRS, CDR2 YFSETQ. The CDR3 length is 11 residues. The CDR3 loop reads CASSLARTQYF. Written as DNA, the CDR3 is TGCGCCAGCAGCTTGGCTCGTACGCAGTATTTT.

The V and J genes are TRBV12-3 or TRBV12-4 and TRBJ2-3, with D possibly called TRBD1 or TRBD2 (5 bases each). This CDR3 spans 14 amino acids. V was cut by 10 bases and J by 2 bases, with 16 bases left in between. The CDR3 spells CATNRGTFTDTQYF. The DNA for the CDR3 is TGTGCCACCAACCGGGGCACCTTCACAGATACGCAGTATTTT.

This rearrangement joins TRBV14 to TRBJ1-6, with D uncertain. This CDR3 contains 12 residues. The V end was cut by 4 bases, the J end by 6 bases, with 4 bases between. In germline, CDR1 is SGHDN, CDR2 FVKESK. DNA of the CDR3: TGTGCCAGCAGCCCGCTTAATTCACCCCTCCACTTT. Amino acid sequence: CASSPLNSPLHF.

This clonotype was detected a few times. V gene TRBV4-2 combines with J gene TRBJ1-1; maybe TRBD1 (5 bases). Germline assignment: CDR1 LGHNA and CDR2 YNFKEQ. V dropped 0 bases and J dropped 5 bases, with 10 bases sitting between them. The CDR3 has 14 amino acids. The CDR3 nucleotides are TGTGCCAGCAGCCAAGATATCAGGGAGACTGAAGCTTTCTTT. This gives the protein CASSQDIRETEAFF.

V is TRBV18 and J is TRBJ2-7; TRBD1 aligns across 11 bases. Germline-derived CDR1 and CDR2 are KGHSH and LQKENI. The CDR3 totals 15 residues. Trimming at V came to 3 bases and at J to 5 bases, leaving 6 bases not matched to a gene. For the CDR3, the DNA is TGTGCCAGCTCACCCGGGACAGGGGGAGAAAACGAGCAGTACTTC. Translation gives CASSPGTGGENEQYF.

The chain employs TRBV5-1 and TRBJ2-4, with 10 bases aligning to TRBD1. The germline CDR1 and CDR2 sequences are SGHRS and YFSETQ. The ends lost 0 bases at V and 0 bases at J; junction bases unmatched: 9. This CDR3 has 19 residues. CDR3 amino acids: CASSLAGGQGFLAKNIQYF. The CDR3 coding sequence is TGCGCCAGCAGCTTGGCGGGGGGACAGGGGTTTCTAGCCAAAAACATTCAGTACTTC.

The J gene is TRBJ2-3, the V gene TRBV20-1, with D possibly matching TRBD2 (5 bases). Germline lookup yields CDR1 DFQATT and CDR2 SNEGSKA (reference sequence). CDR3 size: 13 residues. The DNA for the CDR3 is TGCAGCCTATACGGGATTAGTACAGATACGCAGTATTTT. Translating it yields CSLYGISTDTQYF.

There are a few counts of this clonotype. The rearrangement joins TRBV12-3 or TRBV12-4 to TRBJ2-5; maybe TRBD1 (5 bases). Trimming took off 3 bases at V and 2 bases at J, with 16 bases between the two ends. This CDR3 comprises 16 residues. Written as DNA, the CDR3 is TGTGCCAGCAGTTTGATGGGGATAGGGGTACAAGAGACCCAGTACTTC. This gives the protein CASSLMGIGVQETQYF.

V and J are TRBV27 and TRBJ2-1, with 7 bases lining up with TRBD1. This CDR3 is 15 amino acids long. Trimming took 6 bases from V and 10 from J; bases not matched to a gene: 15. Germline loops: CDR1 MNHEY, CDR2 SMNVEV (reference sequence). The CDR3 sequence is CASSPQGLSLREQFF. The CDR3 nucleotides are TGTGCCAGCAGCCCACAGGGGCTTAGCTTACGCGAGCAGTTCTTC.

In this sample, this clonotype turned up a few times. J is TRBJ2-7 and V is TRBV12-3 or TRBV12-4; 7 bases are shared with TRBD1. The ends lost 6 bases at V and 2 bases at J; junction bases unmatched: 10. CDR3 size: 15 residues. CDR3 region: CASRRGTDSPYEQYF. The CDR3 nucleotides read TGTGCCAGCAGGAGAGGGACAGATTCTCCCTACGAGCAGTACTTC.

This chain joins TRBV11-2 and TRBJ2-4; D possibly corresponds to TRBD2 (5 bases). The germline V gene has CDR1 SGHAT and CDR2 FQNNGV. V was clipped by 6 bases and J by 0 bases, with 6 bases between them. The CDR3 totals 13 residues. The CDR3 nucleotides read TGTGCCAGCAGTACTAGAGCCAAAAACATTCAGTACTTC. This translates into CASSTRAKNIQYF.

This chain links TRBV4-2 with TRBJ2-5, with D perhaps TRBD2 (6 bases). Germline values: CDR1 LGHNA, CDR2 YNFKEQ. V was cut by 1 base and J by 5 bases, with 14 bases left in between. The CDR3 is 15 residues long. The CDR3 loop reads CASSQGPGLWETQYF. CDR3 bases: TGTGCCAGCAGCCAAGGGCCGGGACTTTGGGAGACCCAGTACTTC.

There are a few counts of this clonotype. The chain carries TRBV7-2 and TRBJ1-1, with D tentatively TRBD1 (5 bases). This CDR3 comprises 14 residues. CDR1 SGHTA and CDR2 FQGNSA come from the germline V gene. Trimming pared 5 bases from V and 7 bases from J, leaving 17 bases between. The CDR3 DNA sequence: TGTGCCAGCAGCCCCGTGTGGGGGGATGGTGAAGCTTTCTTT. Protein sequence: CASSPVWGDGEAFF.

The chain joins TRBV2 to TRBJ1-5, with no clear D. The germline gives CDR1 SNHLY, CDR2 FYNNEI. Trimming left V 3 bases short and J 9 bases short, with 6 bases between. This CDR3 contains 11 residues. As DNA, the CDR3 is TGTGCCAGCAGTGACCCAGGGCCCCAGCATTTT. Its protein is CASSDPGPQHF. The variable domain in full, with the rest retrieved from reference TRBV2 and TRBJ1-5, is EPEVTQTPSHQVTQMGQEVILRCVPISNHLYFYWYRQILGQKVEFLVSFYNNEISEKSEIFDDQFSVERPDGSNFTLKIRSTKLEDSAMYFCASSDPGPQHFGDGTRLSIL.

The chain uses TRBV3-1 and TRBJ2-2; 8 nucleotides match TRBD1. The J segment lost 4 bases and the V segment lost 10 bases, leaving 8 bases of the junction unmatched. Germline V gene sequence: CDR1 LGHDT, CDR2 YNNKEL (reference sequence). The CDR3 sequence is 14 residues long. The CDR3 is CAITDRGGTGELFF. CDR3 bases: TGTGCCATCACCGACAGGGGTGGCACCGGGGAGCTGTTTTTT.

V gene TRBV5-1 combines with J gene TRBJ2-1, with 12 bases matching TRBD1. Germline CDR1 and CDR2: SGHRS and YFSETQ. This CDR3 contains 15 residues. V trimming: 4 bases; J trimming: 8 bases; junction bases outside the gene matches: 7. Here the CDR3 DNA reads TGCGCCAGCAGCCCCGGGACAGGGGGCCTGGATGAGCAGTTCTTC. This codes for CASSPGTGGLDEQFF.

This clonotype was detected a few times. The chain has TRBV3-1 and TRBJ2-5, with no clear D. Deletions cut 4 bases from V and 4 bases from J, with 7 bases between. This CDR3 has 12 amino acids. CDR1 and CDR2 from the germline V gene are LGHDT and YNNKEL (reference sequence). In DNA form, the CDR3 reads TGTGCCAGCAGCCCGACCGGAGAGACCCAGTACTTC. Translating it yields CASSPTGETQYF.